This T cell receptor beta chain was retrieved from a study of CD8+CD57+ T cells in acquired aplastic anemia. The wider study: On average, sorted CD4+ and CD8+ cells gave approximately 3.1 ug of DNA. Healthy-donor CD4+ cells averaged roughly 10.8 million reads.

Looked up from germline, CDR1 is LGHNA and CDR2 is YSLEER. The ends lost 4 bases at V and 13 bases at J; junction bases unmatched: 3. The CDR3 loop spans 13 amino acids. Notes on this clonotype: Antigen: not known.

Profiles of TCR beta VDJ and CDR3 were generated from a genomic DNA template. TCRdb reprocessed the reads via MiXCR and lists one record per CDR3 protein. The sample contains about 62,000 distinct CDR3 sequences, 50% to 70% of which appear only once. Study-wide results and limits: Some 28 sequences, all CD8+ CDR3, were shared between patients and controls. Patients showed no significant difference from controls in CD8+ Simpson's diversity.

The sample taken for sequencing was sorted CD4+, CD8+, or CD8+CD57+ T cells (not recorded which) from PBMCs. This chain links TRBV4-3 with TRBJ1-6; 11 nucleotides agree with TRBD1. The TCR was taken from a human donor in good health, serving as a control. The CDR3, as DNA: TGCGCCAGCAGCCGAGGACAGGGGGCGCCCCTCCACTTT. This codes for CASSRGQGAPLHF.